The 16 T cell receptor beta chains below all came from one sample that was sequenced in a study of cytomegalovirus exposure and HLA in healthy donors (dated by TCRdb to about 2017). The library came from the immunoSEQ multiplex PCR assay. For the multiplex PCR, a mixture combining 60 forward primers for TCR Vbeta segments and 13 reverse primers for TCR Jbeta segments was used. This immuneACCESS table, as held by TCRdb, lists in-frame sequences with V and J called but not all clones. Of the missing ones, under half trace to an unresolved V gene in checked studies; the others have no known cause. The sample table records more than 65,000 clones; approximately 79% of these occur just once. The ten largest make up approximately 20% of the sample. Source material: PBMCs. These receptors originate from a woman between 40 and 50 years old in good health and CMV-seropositive.

V gene TRBV30 combines with J gene TRBJ2-1; TRBD1 matches at 7 bases. Unmatched junction bases numbered 1, after V lost 1 base and J lost 4 bases. CDR1 and CDR2 from the germline V gene are GTSNPN and SVGIG (reference sequence). The CDR3 is made up of 13 amino acids. CDR3 residues: CAWSGTGYNEQFF. The CDR3 DNA follows: TGTGCCTGGAGTGGGACAGGTTACAATGAGCAGTTCTTC. The full variable domain, in which reference TRBV30 and TRBJ2-1 provide the parts outside the CDR3, is SQTIHQWPATLVQPVGSPLSLECTVEGTSNPNLYWYRQAAGRGLQLLFYSVGIGQISSEVPQNLSASRPQDRQFILSSKKLLLSDSGFYLCAWSGTGYNEQFFGPGTRLTVL.

This clone was counted once. V is TRBV5-1 and J is TRBJ2-1; 8 positions match TRBD1. Germline V gives CDR1 SGHRS, CDR2 YFSETQ. The CDR3 has 16 amino acids. J lost 10 bases, V lost 3 bases, and 15 bases had no gene match. DNA of the CDR3: TGCGCCAGCAGCTCGACAGGGGCAGGGGTTAAGGAGGAGCAGTTCTTC. Protein: CASSSTGAGVKEEQFF. Full variable domain (outside the CDR3, taken from reference TRBV5-1 and TRBJ2-1): KAGVTQTPRYLIKTRGQQVTLSCSPISGHRSVSWYQQTPGQGLQFLFEYFSETQRNKGNFPGRFSGRQFSNSRSEMNVSTLELGDSALYLCASSSTGAGVKEEQFFGPGTRLTVL.

The rearrangement uses TRBV27 and TRBJ1-2; 9 nucleotides align to TRBD1. V lost 5 bases, J lost 2 bases, and 6 bases stayed unmatched. This CDR3 spans 15 amino acids. Germline lookup yields CDR1 MNHEY and CDR2 SMNVEV (reference sequence). DNA for the CDR3: TGTGCCAGCAGTAACACAGGGGGCGAGAACTATGGCTACACCTTC. It specifies CASSNTGGENYGYTF.

The V and J genes are TRBV10-3 and TRBJ1-1; TRBD1 might be the D (5 bases). Trimming stripped 6 bases from V and 5 bases from J, with 7 bases between. Germline V gives CDR1 ENHRY, CDR2 SYGVKD. The CDR3 runs 11 residues. In DNA, the CDR3 is TGTGCCATCAGCCCAGGGACTGAAGCTTTCTTT. This gives the protein CAISPGTEAFF.

This rearrangement joins TRBV20-1 to TRBJ2-5; D gene unclear. Looked up from germline, CDR1 is DFQATT and CDR2 is SNEGSKA (reference sequence). This CDR3 contains 10 residues. V lost 4 bases and J lost 5, with 5 bases in between. The CDR3 loop reads CSAIEETQYF. The CDR3 DNA reads TGCAGTGCTATTGAGGAGACCCAGTACTTC.

CDR3 amino acids: CASIRQGTVYGYTF. The CDR3 DNA is TGTGCCAGCATACGACAGGGAACGGTCTATGGCTACACCTTC. The chain recombines TRBV25-1 with TRBJ1-2; the match to TRBD1 covers 7 bases. CDR1 and CDR2 from the germline V gene are MGHDK and SYGVNS. This CDR3 region has 14 residues. V was clipped by 7 bases and J by 4 bases; unmatched bases: 9.

The chain carries TRBV2 and TRBJ1-2, with 10 nucleotides matching TRBD1. V dropped 4 bases and J dropped 1; count of bases not matched to a gene: 9. The length of the CDR3 is 17 residues. Germline-derived CDR1 and CDR2 are SNHLY and FYNNEI. The CDR3 region has the DNA TGTGCCAGCAGTGGGTGGGACAGGGGTGAGAGTAACTATGGCTACACCTTC. Encoded protein: CASSGWDRGESNYGYTF.

This clone is a singleton in its sample. This chain uses TRBV19 with TRBJ1-3; 7 nucleotides agree with TRBD1. CDR1 and CDR2 from the germline V gene are LNHDA and SQIVND (reference sequence). CDR3 size: 15 residues. With V trimmed by 5 bases and J by 2 bases, 6 bases remained unmatched. The CDR3, as DNA: TGTGCCAGTAGTCCGGACAGGCTAACTGGAAACACCATATATTTT. This codes for CASSPDRLTGNTIYF.

V is TRBV29-1 and J is TRBJ2-5; 15 nucleotides agree with TRBD2. Germline V gene sequence: CDR1 SQVTM, CDR2 ANQGSEA. There are 14 residues in the CDR3. With V trimmed by 6 bases and J by 9 bases, 8 bases remained unmatched. CDR3 sequence (DNA): TGCAGCGTCGCCGGGACTAGCGGGGGGCCCCCCCAGTACTTC. The encoded protein is CSVAGTSGGPPQYF.

The chain combines TRBV4-1 with TRBJ1-6; TRBD1 might be the D (6 bases). Deletions cut 4 bases from V and 5 bases from J, with 15 bases between. The CDR3 is made up of 16 amino acids. CDR1 MGHRA and CDR2 YSYEKL come from the germline V gene. The CDR3 DNA reads TGCGCCAGCAGCCCAGGCGGACAGATCGATAATTCACCCCTCCACTTT. Encoded protein: CASSPGGQIDNSPLHF.

The V and J genes are TRBV5-1 and TRBJ2-1; 8 bases agree with TRBD2. V gave up 1 base and J gave up 7 bases; unmatched junction bases: 10. Germline CDR1 reads SGHRS; CDR2 reads YFSETQ. The CDR3 spans 16 residues. The CDR3 loop is CASSLSALAGYNEQFF. The CDR3 DNA is TGCGCCAGCAGCTTGTCTGCGCTAGCGGGTTATAATGAGCAGTTCTTC.

Within the sample, this clone is large. The chain carries TRBV9 and TRBJ2-3; 9 positions agree with TRBD2. V shed 2 bases and J 2 bases; nucleotides not matched to a gene: 3. The CDR3 covers 15 residues. Germline V CDR1 and CDR2: SGDLS, YYNGEE. CDR3 nucleotides: TGTGCCAGCAGCGTCCTAGCGGGGCCCACAGATACGCAGTATTTT. Protein: CASSVLAGPTDTQYF.

This clone was detected only a few times. The genes are TRBV6-5 and TRBJ2-2, with TRBD1 identical over 9 bases. Germline V gene data show CDR1 as MNHEY and CDR2 as SVGAGI. Germline trimming cut 6 bases from V and 6 bases from J; bases unmatched to any gene: 8. The CDR3 has 15 residues. Here the CDR3 reads CASRPRQGVAGELFF. CDR3 in DNA: TGTGCCAGCAGACCTCGACAGGGGGTCGCCGGGGAGCTGTTTTTT.

The chain employs TRBV6-5 and TRBJ1-2, with TRBD1 matching over 8 bases. The germline V gene encodes CDR1 MNHEY and CDR2 SVGAGI. With V trimmed by 0 bases and J by 14 bases, 11 bases remained unmatched. CDR3 length: 14 residues. The CDR3 region has the DNA TGTGCCAGCAGTTACTCTCCCCTGGACAGGGTAGGAACCTTC. The encoded protein is CASSYSPLDRVGTF.

This clone appeared once. The chain uses TRBV7-9 and TRBJ1-6, with a weak D call TRBD1 (6 bases). In germline, CDR1 is SEHNR, CDR2 FQNEAQ (reference sequence). The CDR3 has 15 amino acids. Trimming cost V 0 bases and J 8 bases, with 11 bases left between them. The chain's CDR3 is CASSLALTGDSPLHF. The CDR3 DNA reads as TGTGCCAGCAGCTTAGCGCTGACAGGTGATTCACCCCTCCACTTT.

This chain connects TRBV2 to TRBJ1-1, with TRBD1 matching over 7 bases. Germline-derived CDR1 and CDR2 are SNHLY and FYNNEI. The CDR3 sequence is 11 residues long. CDR3 amino acids: CAKGANTEAFF. CDR3 bases: TGTGCTAAGGGGGCGAACACTGAAGCTTTCTTT. Full variable domain (rest looked up from reference TRBV2 and TRBJ1-1): EPEVTQTPSHQVTQMGQEVILRCVPISNHLYFYWYRQILGQKVEFLVSFYNNEISEKSEIFDDQFSVERPDGSNFTLKIRSTKLEDSAMYFCAKGANTEAFFGQGTRLTVV.